The 28 T cell receptor beta chains below come from one sample, sequenced in a study of blood T cell repertoires in COVID-19. Repertoires were generated with immunoSEQ multiplex PCR, while TCRdb's copy carries only in-frame clones and drops some. The sample carries 80,000 or so clones, about 90% recorded once. Input material: peripheral blood. The receptors stem from a woman in her 50s in a cohort sampled during active COVID-19.

V and J are TRBV5-1 and TRBJ2-1; TRBD2 matches at 10 bases. V was pared by 4 bases and J by 0 bases, with 7 bases of the junction left unmatched. Looked up from germline, CDR1 is SGHRS and CDR2 is YFSETQ. The CDR3 runs to 17 residues. CDR3 sequence reads: CASSPTGLAFSYNEQFF. In DNA, the CDR3 is TGCGCCAGCAGCCCCACGGGACTAGCGTTCTCCTACAATGAGCAGTTCTTC.

This chain links TRBV28 with TRBJ1-1; D not certain. The CDR3 sequence is 15 residues long. Trimming took off 4 bases at V and 0 bases at J, with 12 bases between the two ends. Germline CDR1 and CDR2: MDHEN and SYDVKM. CDR3 sequence reads: CASSSWTGMNTEAFF. CDR3 DNA: TGTGCCAGCAGTTCTTGGACGGGGATGAACACTGAAGCTTTCTTT.

This chain uses TRBV4-1 with TRBJ2-7, with 14 bases matching TRBD2. J was trimmed by 7 bases and V by 5 bases; bases with no gene match: 7. Germline assignment: CDR1 MGHRA and CDR2 YSYEKL. The CDR3 covers 15 residues. The CDR3 sequence is CASSSGLAGVGEQYF. CDR3 DNA: TGCGCCAGCAGCTCGGGACTAGCGGGAGTAGGGGAGCAGTACTTC.

The CDR3 region has the DNA TGTGCCAGCAGCTTACTAGCGGGAGTATCAAATGAGCAGTTCTTC. It translates to CASSLLAGVSNEQFF. This rearrangement joins TRBV7-9 to TRBJ2-1, with 10 bases lining up with TRBD2. This CDR3 has 15 residues. CDR1 is SEHNR and CDR2 is FQNEAQ in the germline V gene (reference sequence). With V trimmed by 2 bases and J by 7 bases, 5 bases remained unmatched.

The chain links TRBV19 to TRBJ1-6, with 9 bases that match TRBD1. With V trimmed by 3 bases and J by 7 bases, 4 bases remained unmatched. The CDR3 extends over 15 amino acids. Germline assignment: CDR1 LNHDA and CDR2 SQIVND (reference sequence). CDR3 amino acids: CASSMLGTGNSPLHF. The CDR3 DNA sequence: TGTGCCAGTAGTATGCTCGGGACAGGGAATTCACCCCTCCACTTT.

The chain carries TRBV27 and TRBJ2-4; TRBD2 matches at 12 bases. Germline loops: CDR1 MNHEY, CDR2 SMNVEV (reference sequence). CDR3 length equals 16 residues. V lost 5 bases, J lost 5 bases, and 7 bases stayed unmatched. The CDR3 bases are TGTGCCAGCAGTCCTGGGACTAGCGGGTGGCAAAACATTCAGTACTTC. It codes for CASSPGTSGWQNIQYF.

This chain uses TRBV5-1 with TRBJ2-1; D is possibly TRBD2 (5 bases). The CDR3 spans 16 residues. The V and J ends lost 0 bases and 0 bases respectively, with 10 bases between them. The germline V gene encodes CDR1 SGHRS and CDR2 YFSETQ. CDR3 sequence reads: CASSLVVAGSYNEQFF. The CDR3 nucleotides read TGCGCCAGCAGCTTGGTGGTGGCGGGCTCCTACAATGAGCAGTTCTTC.

This sequence joins TRBV11-3 and TRBJ2-1; no definite D call. The CDR3 has 14 amino acids. The germline V and J ends were trimmed by 5 bases and 0 bases, with 8 bases remaining between them. CDR1 SGHNT and CDR2 YENEEA come from the germline V gene. CDR3 DNA: TGTGCCAGCAGCGCGAGTGTCTCCTACAATGAGCAGTTCTTC. Translated: CASSASVSYNEQFF.

The chain employs TRBV6-6 and TRBJ1-1; 8 bases are shared with TRBD1. Germline CDR1 and CDR2: MNHNY and SVGAGI (reference sequence). The CDR3 runs 14 residues. V shed 8 bases and J 1 base; nucleotides not matched to a gene: 6. The CDR3 spells CASAQGAENTEAFF. The CDR3 DNA sequence: TGTGCCAGCGCCCAGGGGGCAGAGAACACTGAAGCTTTCTTT.

J is TRBJ1-2 and V is TRBV5-1, with D possibly being TRBD1 (5 bases). The CDR3 has 15 amino acids. The germline V and J ends were trimmed by 4 bases and 2 bases, with 15 bases remaining between them. CDR1 and CDR2 from the germline V gene are SGHRS and YFSETQ. Here the CDR3 reads CASSPRPGLNYGYTF. The CDR3 coding sequence is TGCGCCAGCAGCCCTCGACCAGGGTTGAACTATGGCTACACCTTC.

J is TRBJ2-2 and V is TRBV28, with TRBD2 as a possible D gene (7 bases). Germline-derived CDR1 and CDR2 are MDHEN and SYDVKM. This CDR3 has 15 amino acids. The V end lost 5 bases, the J end lost 6 bases, and 16 bases lay between the germline ends. The CDR3 DNA reads TGTGCCAGCAGTCTCGGGGGCGGGAGAGCCGGGGAGCTGTTTTTT. Its translation: CASSLGGGRAGELFF. Combining the CDR3 with reference TRBV28 and TRBJ2-2 gives the whole variable domain DVKVTQSSRYLVKRTGEKVFLECVQDMDHENMFWYRQDPGLGLRLIYFSYDVKMKEKGDIPEGYSVSREKKERFSLILESASTNQTSMYLCASSLGGGRAGELFFGEGSRLTVL.

The rearrangement joins TRBV4-1 to TRBJ2-7; TRBD2 aligns across 7 bases. Germline CDR1 and CDR2: MGHRA and YSYEKL. Trimming cost V 0 bases and J 3 bases; bases outside gene matches: 11. The CDR3 extends over 17 amino acids. The CDR3 spells CASSQDGTGGPLYEQYF. For the CDR3, the DNA is TGCGCCAGCAGCCAAGATGGGACGGGAGGCCCCCTCTACGAGCAGTACTTC.

The chain's CDR3 is CASSLSQGSNEQFF. In DNA, the CDR3 is TGTGCCAGCAGCTTAAGTCAGGGTAGCAATGAGCAGTTCTTC. This chain uses TRBV7-3 with TRBJ2-1; tentatively, D is TRBD1 (5 bases). V was clipped by 1 base and J by 6 bases, with 10 bases between them. The CDR3 sequence is 14 residues long. The germline gives CDR1 SGHTA, CDR2 FQGTGA.

V and J are TRBV11-2 and TRBJ2-1; 11 nucleotides align to TRBD2. The CDR3 has 15 residues. Trimming took 2 bases from V and 9 from J; bases not matched to a gene: 6. Germline CDR1 SGHAT, CDR2 FQNNGV. The CDR3 spells CASSLTSGREGEQFF. CDR3 coding DNA: TGTGCCAGCAGCTTAACTAGCGGGAGAGAAGGTGAGCAGTTCTTC.

This clone has just one count. A junction boundary mismatches the germline segment, possibly from a read error. Within the sample, other DNA sequences also encode this same CDR3. V and J are TRBV11-2 and TRBJ2-7; D may be TRBD2 (7 bases). The CDR3 spans 18 residues. The germline V gene encodes CDR1 SGHAT and CDR2 FQNNGV. The CDR3: CASSLERGGWGSSYEQYF. The CDR3 nucleotides are TGTGCCAGCAGCTTAGAGAGGGGGGGTTGGGGAAGCTCCTACGAACAGTACTTC.

The chain is built from TRBV4-2 and TRBJ2-7; TRBD2 is a possible D gene (6 bases). This CDR3 spans 15 amino acids. CDR1 LGHNA and CDR2 YNFKEQ come from the germline V gene. With 0 bases removed from V and 6 bases from J, the gap between germline ends came to 15 bases. The CDR3 loop reads CASSQDSRGGSEQYF. The CDR3 DNA reads TGTGCCAGCAGCCAAGATTCGCGGGGCGGTTCCGAGCAGTACTTC.

This chain joins TRBV28 and TRBJ1-2; 11 bases align to TRBD1. This CDR3 has 18 amino acids. The germline V gene has CDR1 MDHEN and CDR2 SYDVKM. With 6 bases clipped from V and 8 bases from J, the junction kept 20 bases outside the gene matches. Here the CDR3 DNA reads TGTGCCAGCAGGGTCATCGGGACAGGGGGGTTCGGGGTGGGAGGCTACACCTTC. It yields the protein CASRVIGTGGFGVGGYTF.

The CDR3 protein is CASSSWTGEHTEAFF. The CDR3 region has the DNA TGTGCCAGCAGCTCCTGGACAGGAGAGCACACTGAAGCTTTCTTT. The chain recombines TRBV5-6 with TRBJ1-1; 7 nucleotides align to TRBD1. The CDR3 extends over 15 amino acids. The trim removed 3 bases at V and 3 bases at J, leaving 8 bases unmatched. The germline gives CDR1 SGHDT, CDR2 YYEEEE. The complete variable domain, with remaining parts taken from reference TRBV5-6 and TRBJ1-1, reads DAGVTQSPTHLIKTRGQQVTLRCSPKSGHDTVSWYQQALGQGPQFIFQYYEEEERQRGNFPDRFSGHQFPNYSSELNVNALLLGDSALYLCASSSWTGEHTEAFFGQGTRLTVV.

This chain connects TRBV28 to TRBJ1-6; 7 positions match TRBD1. V lost 5 bases to trimming and J lost 3 bases; unmatched junction nucleotides: 4. Germline CDR1 reads MDHEN; CDR2 reads SYDVKM. The CDR3 has 15 amino acids. The CDR3 sequence: CASSTRQGYNSPLHF. CDR3 DNA: TGTGCCAGCAGTACCAGACAGGGCTATAATTCACCCCTCCACTTT.

The chain uses TRBV5-6 and TRBJ2-2, with D hard to call. CDR3 length: 14 residues. In germline, CDR1 is SGHDT, CDR2 YYEEEE. V dropped 4 bases and J dropped 3 bases, with 10 bases sitting between them. The CDR3 nucleotides are TGTGCCAGCAGCCATGCTGTAGACACCGGGGAGCTGTTTTTT. Translating it yields CASSHAVDTGELFF.

CDR3 DNA: TGTGCCAGCAGGCGCCCCGCCGGGACAGGGGACTACGAGCAGTACTTC. This sequence encodes CASRRPAGTGDYEQYF. The chain joins TRBV28 to TRBJ2-7; TRBD1 agrees at 10 bases. Germline V CDR1 and CDR2: MDHEN, SYDVKM. The V and J ends lost 6 bases and 3 bases, in that order; junction bases with no gene match: 11. This CDR3 is built from 16 residues.

This sequence joins TRBV28 and TRBJ2-1, with D maybe TRBD2 (6 bases). V gave up 2 bases and J gave up 0 bases, with 23 bases separating them. Germline assignment: CDR1 MDHEN and CDR2 SYDVKM. CDR3 length: 20 amino acids. CDR3: CASSLVGGGDARSSYNEQFF. The DNA for the CDR3 is TGTGCCAGCAGTTTAGTAGGTGGAGGGGACGCCCGAAGCTCCTACAATGAGCAGTTCTTC.

This rearrangement joins TRBV29-1 to TRBJ1-2, with unresolved D. The germline CDR1 and CDR2 sequences are SQVTM and ANQGSEA. CDR3 length equals 18 residues. The ends were cut back, 2 bases at V and 5 bases at J, with 27 bases in the middle. The CDR3: CSVEPTGETTGLRYGYTF. In nucleotides, the CDR3 is TGCAGCGTTGAACCTACCGGGGAGACAACGGGCCTTAGGTATGGCTACACCTTC.

This chain links TRBV11-1 with TRBJ2-1; 7 bases match TRBD1. This CDR3 spans 14 amino acids. Looked up from germline, CDR1 is SGHAT and CDR2 is FQDESV (reference sequence). With 3 bases clipped from V and 8 bases from J, the junction kept 7 bases outside the gene matches. CDR3 sequence: CASSLDRTGYEQFF. In nucleotides, the CDR3 is TGTGCCAGCAGCTTGGACAGGACGGGATATGAGCAGTTCTTC.

The chain employs TRBV14 and TRBJ2-7; perhaps TRBD1 as D (5 bases). The CDR3 has 17 residues. Germline-derived CDR1 and CDR2 are SGHDN and FVKESK. Deletions cut 0 bases from V and 2 bases from J, with 17 bases between. Here the CDR3 DNA reads TGTGCCAGCAGCCAAGATCGTGACAGCGTTACTACCTACGAGCAGTACTTC. Its translation: CASSQDRDSVTTYEQYF. Looking up the rest from reference TRBV14 and TRBJ2-7 gives the full variable domain: EAGVTQFPSHSVIEKGQTVTLRCDPISGHDNLYWYRRVMGKEIKFLLHFVKESKQDESGMPNNRFLAERTGGTYSTLKVQPAELEDSGVYFCASSQDRDSVTTYEQYFGPGTRLTVT.

V gene TRBV5-1 combines with J gene TRBJ1-2; a weak D match, TRBD1 (6 bases). CDR1 is SGHRS, CDR2 YFSETQ, per germline. V lost 4 bases and J lost 2, with 9 bases in between. The CDR3 covers 13 residues. The CDR3 DNA sequence: TGCGCCAGCAGCATCGGGACAAACTATGGCTACACCTTC. Translated, it gives CASSIGTNYGYTF.

The V call is TRBV18, the J call TRBJ2-5; 7 nucleotides agree with TRBD1. Germline CDR1 is KGHSH and CDR2 is LQKENI. Losses at the gene ends were 5 bases for V and 3 bases for J; bases not matched to a gene: 9. This CDR3 spans 15 amino acids. The CDR3 coding sequence is TGTGCCAGCTCATCTCTCAGGACAGGAGAAGAGACCCAGTACTTC. It codes for CASSSLRTGEETQYF.

The chain couples TRBV6-5 to TRBJ1-4; no reliable D call. Between the trimmed V and J ends, which lost 0 bases and 4 bases, there was a span of 9 bases. Germline V gene lookup returns CDR1 MNHEY and CDR2 SVGAGI. This CDR3 has 15 residues. The CDR3 nucleotides are TGTGCCAGCAGTTACTCCCAGGTCCTTAATGAAAAACTGTTTTTT. Its protein product is CASSYSQVLNEKLFF.